A selection of T cell receptor beta chains follows, all from one sample in a study of OX40 agonist ivuxolimab in advanced cancers. TCRdb's table, derived via immunoSEQ multiplex PCR, lists solely in-frame clones and lacks some. The sample comprises about 86,000 clones, 70% to 90% of which are singletons, and approximately 1.5% rests with the top ten. Sequenced here: CD4+ or CD8+ T cells sorted from blood, sampled in a trial of the OX40 agonist ivuxolimab. These receptors originate from an adult with an advanced solid tumor such as melanoma, head and neck, liver or kidney cancer. CDR3s include the opening cysteine and the closing phenylalanine or tryptophan. D genes are given only for firm matches. Clone size appears in some rows only: once, few, many, or a class for an expanded clone.

cdr3_nt cdr3_aa clone_size d_call j_call v_call
TGTGCCAGCAGCTTAAACGGTCAGGATAGGAAGTTCTTC CASSLNGQDRKFF NA NA TRBJ2-1 TRBV7-3
TGTGCCACCAGCAGAGATGTCCAACCCCAGCATTTT CATSRDVQPQHF NA NA TRBJ1-5 TRBV15
TGTGCCAGCAGCTTAGATTGGACGGACGACCTGACTTTC CASSLDWTDDLTF once NA TRBJ2-6 TRBV7-3
TGTGCCAGCAGCCAAGGGGGTAGCGGAGACTCCTACAATGAGCAGTTCTTC CASSQGGSGDSYNEQFF NA NA TRBJ2-1 TRBV4-2
TGCAGCGTGGACTCCCCCGGGACAGGGTCCTACGAGCAGTACTTC CSVDSPGTGSYEQYF NA TRBD1 TRBJ2-7 TRBV29-1
TGTGCCAGCAGCTCTCCCGCGGGGGGCCCCCCCCCAGATACGCAGTATTTT CASSSPAGGPPPDTQYF NA TRBD2 TRBJ2-3 TRBV28
TGTGCCAGCACCCAGGACAGTTTAGATACGCAGTATTTT CASTQDSLDTQYF NA NA TRBJ2-3 TRBV6-6
TGTGCCAGCAGCTTTCGGCAGGGGAACACTGAAGCTTTCTTT CASSFRQGNTEAFF few NA TRBJ1-1 TRBV5-4
TGTGCCAGCAGTCCCCAGGGGGGTACGCAGTATTTT CASSPQGGTQYF NA NA TRBJ2-3 TRBV7-3
TGTGCCAGCAGCTCGGGGGACAGGGGTTCTGGAAACACCATATATTTT CASSSGDRGSGNTIYF NA TRBD1 TRBJ1-3 TRBV7-6
TGTGCCAGCAGCTTAGCGGGGGGCGGGAACACTGAAGCTTTCTTT CASSLAGGGNTEAFF NA NA TRBJ1-1 TRBV7-8
TGTGCCAGCAGCTTAGTAGGGACAGGGGGAAGAGGCGGGGAGCTGTTTTTT CASSLVGTGGRGGELFF NA TRBD1 TRBJ2-2 TRBV7-7
TGTGCCAGCAGCCCCTCGACAGAGCCAGGCAATGAGCAGTTCTTC CASSPSTEPGNEQFF once NA TRBJ2-1 TRBV7-3
TGTGCCAGCAGCTTTCAGGTTTACACAGATACGCAGTATTTT CASSFQVYTDTQYF once NA TRBJ2-3 TRBV7-3
TGTGCCAGCAGAGAGGACAGGGATAATTCACCCCTCCACTTT CASREDRDNSPLHF NA TRBD1 TRBJ1-6 TRBV25-1
TGTGCCAGCATCGGAGGGCCCAGGGCCTACGAGCAGTACTTC CASIGGPRAYEQYF NA NA TRBJ2-7 TRBV28
TGTGCCAGCAGCTTGGGGAACTCTGGGGCCAACGTCCTGACTTTC CASSLGNSGANVLTF NA NA TRBJ2-6 TRBV5-8
TGTGCCAGCAGTCCGGGGTTGAGTGGCTACACCTTC CASSPGLSGYTF NA NA TRBJ1-2 TRBV6-6
TGTGCCAGCAGCTTATCCGTCGGGGCTAGCCTGCCCTCCTACGAGCAGTACTTC CASSLSVGASLPSYEQYF NA NA TRBJ2-7 TRBV7-2
TGTGCCAGCAGCTTAAGGGGCCAGGGCACTGAAGCTTTCTTT CASSLRGQGTEAFF NA NA TRBJ1-1 TRBV7-3
TGTGCCAGCTCCCCTACTCAGTTCTCCTACAATGAGCAGTTCTTC CASSPTQFSYNEQFF NA NA TRBJ2-1 TRBV18
TGTGCCAGCAGTGTTGGGACAGGCAATGAGCAGTTCTTC CASSVGTGNEQFF NA TRBD1 TRBJ2-1 TRBV2
TGTGCCAGCAGCGTAGCGCTAGCGGGAAGGGGGCCCAATGAGCAGTTCTTC CASSVALAGRGPNEQFF NA TRBD2 TRBJ2-1 TRBV9
TGTGCCAGCTCTCTCCAGGACCCCCAGGTCACTGAAGCTTTCTTT CASSLQDPQVTEAFF NA NA TRBJ1-1 TRBV18
TGTGCCAGCAGCCCTCTGTTAAAGGGGGCCCTCTATGGCTACACCTTC CASSPLLKGALYGYTF NA TRBD1 TRBJ1-2 TRBV11-2
TGTGCCAGCAGCTTCGACAGGTTGAACACTGAAGCTTTCTTT CASSFDRLNTEAFF NA NA TRBJ1-1 TRBV7-2
TGTGCCAGCAGTGAATTAGGTGGGAGCCAAGAGACCCAGTACTTC CASSELGGSQETQYF NA NA TRBJ2-5 TRBV25-1
TGTGCCAGCAGCTTATCGGGGAAGTTCGAGCAGTACTTC CASSLSGKFEQYF once NA TRBJ2-7 TRBV7-6
TGTGCCAGCAGCCAGGGAAGCATGAACACTGAAGCTTTCTTT CASSQGSMNTEAFF few NA TRBJ1-1 TRBV14
TGTGCCAGCAGACTACAGGGGGCTCCCACTGAAGCTTTCTTT CASRLQGAPTEAFF once TRBD1 TRBJ1-1 TRBV2
TGTGCCACCAGCTCTGCTAGCGGGGGGGCAGGAGATACGCAGTATTTT CATSSASGGAGDTQYF NA TRBD2 TRBJ2-3 TRBV15
TGTGCCAGCAGCTTGGTAGGATCTAGCGGGAGTCGCGCAGATACGCAGTATTTT CASSLVGSSGSRADTQYF NA TRBD2 TRBJ2-3 TRBV5-7
TGTGCCAGTAGTCTTGATACTGAAGCTTTCTTT CASSLDTEAFF NA NA TRBJ1-1 TRBV19
TGTGCCAGCAGCGTAGGAGGGTCTACGCGTTACAATGAGCAGTTCTTC CASSVGGSTRYNEQFF NA NA TRBJ2-1 TRBV9
TGTGCCATCAGTGGCTCGGTCCAAGAGAAGACCCTCCACTTT CAISGSVQEKTLHF NA NA TRBJ1-6 TRBV10-3
TGTGCCAGCAGCCAACGAAATGACGGACCCCTCGAGCAGTACTTC CASSQRNDGPLEQYF NA NA TRBJ2-7 TRBV4-2
TGTGCCAGCTCGACGCTCGCGGGACCCTACAATGAGCAGTTCTTC CASSTLAGPYNEQFF NA NA TRBJ2-1 TRBV18
TGTGCCAGCAGCCAAGACAGAGCAAATGAAAAACTGTTTTTT CASSQDRANEKLFF NA NA TRBJ1-4 TRBV7-2
TGTGCCAGCAGTCACCTGACAGGGCCCGGGAAGACCCAGTACTTC CASSHLTGPGKTQYF NA TRBD1 TRBJ2-5 TRBV6-5
TGTGCCAGCAGCTTAGTTGAGGACTATGGCTACACCTTC CASSLVEDYGYTF NA NA TRBJ1-2 TRBV7-6
TGTGCCAGCAGCCCGCAGGGGGAGAGCAATCAGCCCCAGCATTTT CASSPQGESNQPQHF few TRBD1 TRBJ1-5 TRBV4-2
TGTGCCAGCAGCAAGGGACAGGGGTTGGGTGAAGCTTTCTTT CASSKGQGLGEAFF NA TRBD1 TRBJ1-1 TRBV27
TGTGCCAGCAGTCCCGGGACTAGCAGGAAGACCCAGTACTTC CASSPGTSRKTQYF NA TRBD2 TRBJ2-5 TRBV28
TGTGCCAGCCATTGGGACACGGCGAACACTGAAGCTTTCTTT CASHWDTANTEAFF NA NA TRBJ1-1 TRBV2
TGTGCCAGCAGTTATCAGGGGGCGAACACTGAAGCTTTCTTT CASSYQGANTEAFF NA TRBD1 TRBJ1-1 TRBV6-6
TGTGCCAGCAGCGCGACAGTCCACACAGATACGCAGTATTTT CASSATVHTDTQYF once NA TRBJ2-3 TRBV9
TGTGCCAGTAGTATATCACGGACCTTCACCGGGGAGCTGTTTTTT CASSISRTFTGELFF NA NA TRBJ2-2 TRBV19
TGTGCCAGCAGCCGCGAGGGACTAGCGGGAGGACGGAACCTCAGGACCCAGTACTTC CASSREGLAGGRNLRTQYF NA TRBD2 TRBJ2-5 TRBV27
TGTGCCAGCTCACTAGCGCAGGGGAGAGGGTACAATGAGCAGTTCTTC CASSLAQGRGYNEQFF NA NA TRBJ2-1 TRBV18
TGTGCCAGCAGTCCGCGGACAGGGGGTAAAGAAAAACTGTTTTTT CASSPRTGGKEKLFF NA TRBD1 TRBJ1-4 TRBV25-1
TGTGCCAGCAGTTGGAGGGTTCCGAACACCGGGGAGCTGTTTTTT CASSWRVPNTGELFF few NA TRBJ2-2 TRBV6-6
TGTGCCAGCAAAACTGGGGCGGACTACACATATACGCAGTATTTT CASKTGADYTYTQYF NA NA TRBJ2-3 TRBV7-9
TGTGCCAGCAGTGTAGGTTCTACAGGTCACTATGGCTACACCTTC CASSVGSTGHYGYTF NA NA TRBJ1-2 TRBV6-1
TGTGCCAGCATCCAAGGGGGGTCCAATCAGCCCCAGCATTTT CASIQGGSNQPQHF once NA TRBJ1-5 TRBV28
TGTGCCAGCAGTGGCAGCCCTGACACTGAAGCTTTCTTT CASSGSPDTEAFF NA NA TRBJ1-1 TRBV27